The sample holds a few counts of the clone carrying this TCR beta chain. This entry is derived from a study of T-cell memory formation after mild COVID-19. Study summary: TCR clusters showed largely donor specificity.

TCRdb re-derived calls from the 5' RACE reads in MiXCR, one entry per CDR3 protein. The table lists over 350,000 distinct CDR3 sequences, about 17% of them singletons. V lost 3 bases and J lost 0, with 12 bases in between. The CDR3 consists of 16 residues. In germline, CDR1 is KGHDR, CDR2 SFDVKD. V usage is TRBV24-1 and J usage is TRBJ2-3; D unresolved. Sequencing was performed on PBMCs or a T cell subset sorted from them (not recorded which). The sequence came from a man between 18 and 29 years old who had mild COVID-19 (a few samples of this study predate the infection). Cell type and time point are not known. In DNA, the CDR3 is TGTGCCACCAGTGATGGTCGACGGGCTAGCACAGATACGCAGTATTTT. It encodes CATSDGRRASTDTQYF.